These 32 T cell receptor beta chains share one sample of origin, sequenced in a study of CD8+ T cells in alopecia areata. In each case, RNA was isolated and then reverse transcribed into cDNA as the sequencing template. The table came from immunoSEQ multiplex PCR; TCRdb's copy has only in-frame clones and leaves some out. The sample holds 140,000 to 150,000 clones, 40% to 55% seen once. The input for sequencing was CD4+ T cells sorted from blood, taken at week 0. These receptors originate from a human donor with alopecia areata.

This clone was seen more than once but under ten times. The genes are TRBV15 and TRBJ2-1, with D unclear. V was cut by 2 bases and J by 8 bases, with 10 bases left in between. Germline lookup yields CDR1 LNHNV and CDR2 YYDKDF (reference sequence). The CDR3 covers 13 residues. CDR3 in DNA: TGTGCCACCAGCAGAAGGCAGGTCGATGAGCAGTTCTTC. Its translation: CATSRRQVDEQFF. The whole variable domain, filled in from reference TRBV15 and TRBJ2-1, reads DAMVIQNPRYQVTQFGKPVTLSCSQTLNHNVMYWYQQKSSQAPKLLFHYYDKDFNNEADTPDNFQSRRPNTSFCFLDIRSPGLGDTAMYLCATSRRQVDEQFFGPGTRLTVL.

CDR3 coding DNA: TGTGCCAGCAGCTTAGGGCCAGTCAACTATGGCTACACCTTC. Residues: CASSLGPVNYGYTF. The rearrangement uses TRBV11-2 and TRBJ1-2; no reliable D call. The CDR3 has 14 residues. The germline V gene encodes CDR1 SGHAT and CDR2 FQNNGV. V was cut by 1 base and J by 2 bases, with 8 bases left in between.

V and J are TRBV2 and TRBJ1-1; D not certain. The CDR3 runs 14 residues. CDR1 is SNHLY and CDR2 is FYNNEI in the germline V gene. Between the trimmed V and J ends, which lost 4 bases and 3 bases, there was a span of 12 bases. In DNA, the CDR3 is TGTGCCAGCAGTGTGTGGAGGCTCTACACTGAAGCTTTCTTT. Its translation is CASSVWRLYTEAFF. The complete variable domain, with remaining parts taken from reference TRBV2 and TRBJ1-1, reads EPEVTQTPSHQVTQMGQEVILRCVPISNHLYFYWYRQILGQKVEFLVSFYNNEISEKSEIFDDQFSVERPDGSNFTLKIRSTKLEDSAMYFCASSVWRLYTEAFFGQGTRLTVV.

V usage is TRBV7-3 and J usage is TRBJ2-5; D remains unclear. Trimming took off 1 base at V and 4 bases at J, with 4 bases between the two ends. Germline-derived CDR1 and CDR2 are SGHTA and FQGTGA. The CDR3 is 12 residues long. This chain's CDR3 is CASSLIGETQYF. CDR3 in DNA: TGTGCCAGCAGCTTAATCGGAGAGACCCAGTACTTC.

This clone was detected a few times. J is TRBJ2-2 and V is TRBV19; D assignment may be TRBD1 or TRBD2 (6 bases each). Trimming cost V 7 bases and J 4 bases, with 19 bases left between them. The CDR3 totals 16 residues. CDR1 LNHDA and CDR2 SQIVND come from the germline V gene (reference sequence). For the CDR3, the DNA is TGTGCCAGTACTTGGGGACGGGGGCAACGCACCGGGGAGCTGTTTTTT. Encoded protein: CASTWGRGQRTGELFF.

The chain employs TRBV29-1 and TRBJ2-1; D might be TRBD2 (5 bases). The CDR3 length is 13 residues. Per germline, CDR1 SQVTM and CDR2 ANQGSEA. V was clipped by 6 bases and J by 1 base, with 10 bases between them. The CDR3 coding sequence is TGCAGCGTAGGGAGTAGGTCCTACAATGAGCAGTTCTTC. This encodes CSVGSRSYNEQFF.

The chain is built from TRBV5-1 and TRBJ2-5, with D unresolved. The CDR3 runs 13 residues. The germline V gene has CDR1 SGHRS and CDR2 YFSETQ. V lost 0 bases and J lost 3, with 6 bases in between. This chain's CDR3 is CASSLGSEETQYF. CDR3 bases: TGCGCCAGCAGCTTGGGGTCGGAAGAGACCCAGTACTTC.

V gene TRBV18 combines with J gene TRBJ2-5, with D perhaps matching TRBD1 (5 bases). The CDR3 consists of 14 residues. V was trimmed by 1 base and J by 5 bases, leaving 11 bases between them. Germline CDR1 KGHSH, CDR2 LQKENI. The CDR3 DNA is TGTGCCAGCTCACCACTAGGGGTATTGGAGACCCAGTACTTC. It encodes CASSPLGVLETQYF.

The J gene is TRBJ1-5, the V gene TRBV10-3, with TRBD1 identical over 8 bases. The length of the CDR3 is 13 residues. Trimming removed 7 bases from V and 6 bases from J; junction bases left unmatched: 5. Germline V gene sequence: CDR1 ENHRY, CDR2 SYGVKD. The CDR3 region is CAITGGGGQPQHF. The CDR3 nucleotides are TGTGCCATCACAGGGGGCGGAGGTCAGCCCCAGCATTTT.

The chain couples TRBV20-1 to TRBJ2-5; the D is unclear. The ends were cut back, 6 bases at V and 9 bases at J, with 8 bases in the middle. This CDR3 comprises 9 residues. Germline V gene sequence: CDR1 DFQATT, CDR2 SNEGSKA (reference sequence). Written as DNA, the CDR3 is TGCAGTGCCACCTCACCCCAGTACTTC. This encodes CSATSPQYF.

This clone was seen a handful of times. This sequence joins TRBV30 and TRBJ1-2; D remains ambiguous. The CDR3 length is 11 residues. Germline loops: CDR1 GTSNPN, CDR2 SVGIG (reference sequence). V was clipped by 4 bases and J by 8 bases, with 11 bases between them. CDR3: CAWNTGGGYTF. As DNA, the CDR3 is TGTGCCTGGAACACTGGAGGGGGCTACACCTTC.

This chain connects TRBV28 to TRBJ1-1, with 7 bases fitting TRBD1. Germline CDR1 MDHEN, CDR2 SYDVKM. This CDR3 comprises 15 residues. The trim removed 7 bases at V and 2 bases at J, leaving 10 bases unmatched. CDR3 amino acids: CASTPRDRRNTEAFF. The DNA of the CDR3 is TGTGCCAGCACTCCCCGGGACAGAAGAAACACTGAAGCTTTCTTT. Supplemented by reference TRBV28 and TRBJ1-1, the full variable domain reads DVKVTQSSRYLVKRTGEKVFLECVQDMDHENMFWYRQDPGLGLRLIYFSYDVKMKEKGDIPEGYSVSREKKERFSLILESASTNQTSMYLCASTPRDRRNTEAFFGQGTRLTVV.

This clone was picked up a small number of times. This chain connects TRBV23-1 to TRBJ1-2, with a tentative D call TRBD1 (5 bases). TRBV23-1 carries the ORF label, with uncertain function. The CDR3 spans 16 residues. V lost 1 base and J lost 3, with 15 bases in between. CDR3 sequence: CASSQLGVRGDYGYTF. The CDR3 coding sequence is TGCGCCAGCAGTCAATTAGGTGTTAGGGGAGACTATGGCTACACCTTC.

This rearrangement joins TRBV29-1 to TRBJ2-1; a weak D match, TRBD2 (5 bases). V lost 6 bases, J lost 5 bases, and 14 bases lay in between. The CDR3 consists of 13 residues. Germline values: CDR1 SQVTM, CDR2 ANQGSEA. Here the CDR3 DNA reads TGCAGCGTACCCCCAGCGGCTAACAATGAGCAGTTCTTC. This translates into CSVPPAANNEQFF.

The V and J genes are TRBV5-4 and TRBJ2-1, with TRBD2 identical over 9 bases. The trim removed 8 bases at V and 6 bases at J, leaving 12 bases unmatched. CDR1 and CDR2 from the germline V gene are SGHNT and YYREEE (reference sequence). The CDR3 extends over 15 amino acids. This chain's CDR3 is CASRGWTSAFNEQFF. CDR3 DNA: TGTGCCAGTCGGGGATGGACTAGCGCCTTCAATGAGCAGTTCTTC.

The gene calls are TRBV29-1 and TRBJ1-2; 12 bases map to TRBD1. The CDR3 consists of 15 residues. Germline assignment: CDR1 SQVTM and CDR2 ANQGSEA. The V gene end was trimmed by 7 bases and the J gene end by 8 bases; junction bases not matched to a gene: 14. The CDR3 DNA sequence: TGCAGCGGCACTGCCCCGGGACAGGGGGCAAAGGGCTACACCTTC. Translating gives CSGTAPGQGAKGYTF.

This clone was counted a single time. The chain combines TRBV29-1 with TRBJ2-1, with D uncertain. The CDR3 sequence is 11 residues long. The germline CDR1 and CDR2 sequences are SQVTM and ANQGSEA. Between the trimmed V and J ends, which lost 7 bases and 8 bases, there was a span of 12 bases. The CDR3 reads CSAGVSDEQFF. For the CDR3, the DNA is TGCAGCGCTGGGGTCTCTGATGAGCAGTTCTTC.

This clone turned up a few times. V gene TRBV29-1 combines with J gene TRBJ2-1; 12 bases are a match to TRBD2. V was pared by 4 bases and J by 8 bases, with 3 bases of the junction left unmatched. From germline, CDR1 is SQVTM and CDR2 ANQGSEA. The CDR3 loop spans 13 amino acids. CDR3 residues: CSVGLAGVYEQFF. Written as DNA, the CDR3 is TGCAGCGTTGGACTAGCGGGAGTGTATGAGCAGTTCTTC.

This clone turned up a few times. V usage is TRBV7-3 and J usage is TRBJ1-2, with D unresolved. V lost 11 bases, J lost 2 bases, and 18 bases lay in between. The germline V gene encodes CDR1 SGHTA and CDR2 FQGTGA. This CDR3 is 14 amino acids long. CDR3 nucleotides: TGTGCCCTGCCGGGCCCCCCCACCAACTATGGCTACACCTTC. Encoded protein: CALPGPPTNYGYTF.

The chain joins TRBV7-9 to TRBJ2-3; D not certain. Germline CDR1 and CDR2: SEHNR and FQNEAQ (reference sequence). CDR3 size: 12 residues. The ends were cut back, 7 bases at V and 0 bases at J, with 5 bases in the middle. The chain's CDR3 is CASTSSTDTQYF. The CDR3 bases are TGTGCCAGCACCTCTAGCACAGATACGCAGTATTTT. Combining the CDR3 with reference TRBV7-9 and TRBJ2-3 gives the whole variable domain DTGVSQNPRHKITKRGQNVTFRCDPISEHNRLYWYRQTLGQGPEFLTYFQNEAQLEKSRLLSDRFSAERPKGSFSTLEIQRTEQGDSAMYLCASTSSTDTQYFGPGTRLTVL.

This clone was seen a handful of times. The chain uses TRBV29-1 and TRBJ1-1; 9 bases agree with TRBD1. Unmatched junction bases numbered 6, after V lost 6 bases and J lost 4 bases. Germline assignment: CDR1 SQVTM and CDR2 ANQGSEA. There are 13 residues in the CDR3. The CDR3 DNA follows: TGCAGCGTGGCCCCGGGACAGGGCACTGAAGCTTTCTTT. It codes for CSVAPGQGTEAFF.

This sequence joins TRBV6-5 and TRBJ2-7, with TRBD1 matching 8 bases. From germline, CDR1 is MNHEY and CDR2 SVGAGI. With 2 bases clipped from V and 4 bases from J, the junction kept 4 bases outside the gene matches. CDR3 length equals 14 residues. The CDR3 DNA reads TGTGCCAGCAGTTACCGAGGGACAGGTTACGAGCAGTACTTC. Translated: CASSYRGTGYEQYF.

This chain links TRBV9 with TRBJ2-5; no reliable D call. The CDR3 runs to 14 residues. Trimming removed 2 bases at V and 2 bases at J, with 10 bases between. Germline CDR1 and CDR2: SGDLS and YYNGEE. CDR3: CASSVSLGQETQYF. In DNA, the CDR3 is TGTGCCAGCAGCGTGTCATTGGGACAAGAGACCCAGTACTTC.

This clone appeared a single time. This chain joins TRBV25-1 and TRBJ2-2; no clear D. In germline, CDR1 is MGHDK, CDR2 SYGVNS. The CDR3 extends over 17 amino acids. The V and J ends lost 2 bases and 2 bases respectively, with 15 bases between them. The CDR3 sequence is CASSETFGGTNTGELFF. CDR3 DNA sequence: TGTGCCAGCAGTGAAACGTTTGGCGGAACAAACACCGGGGAGCTGTTTTTT.

This rearrangement joins TRBV25-1 to TRBJ2-1; D not certain. The CDR3 contains 12 residues. The V end lost 7 bases, the J end lost 4 bases, and 8 bases lay between the germline ends. Germline-derived CDR1 and CDR2 are MGHDK and SYGVNS. The CDR3, as DNA: TGTGCCAGCAAAAGCGATTACAATGAGCAGTTCTTC. Translation gives CASKSDYNEQFF.

This clone came up a few times. This sequence joins TRBV5-1 and TRBJ2-3; D is perhaps TRBD2 (5 bases). The germline V gene has CDR1 SGHRS and CDR2 YFSETQ. The length of the CDR3 is 14 residues. Trimming took off 4 bases at V and 4 bases at J, with 13 bases between the two ends. The CDR3 DNA follows: TGCGCCAGCAGCCCTGGTAGCGTGGCAGATACGCAGTATTTT. Translating gives CASSPGSVADTQYF.

This clone was detected a few times. The chain carries TRBV15 and TRBJ1-1, with D maybe TRBD1 (5 bases). V shed 5 bases and J shed 5 bases, with 18 bases lying between them. The germline gives CDR1 LNHNV, CDR2 YYDKDF (reference sequence). The CDR3 extends over 15 amino acids. CDR3 bases: TGTGCCACCAGCTATTTAGGGGCTGGGGTGACTGAAGCTTTCTTT. Amino acids: CATSYLGAGVTEAFF.

The chain couples TRBV6-5 to TRBJ2-7; the D is unclear. Germline loops: CDR1 MNHEY, CDR2 SVGAGI. The germline V and J ends were trimmed by 3 bases and 5 bases, with 8 bases remaining between them. The CDR3 is made up of 12 amino acids. CDR3 sequence (DNA): TGTGCCAGCAGTTATCTAGGCAACGAGCAGTACTTC. It is translated as CASSYLGNEQYF.

The table lists this clone with many counts. The V and J genes are TRBV19 and TRBJ2-3; unclear D gene. The V end lost 8 bases, the J end lost 4 bases, and 16 bases lay between the germline ends. CDR1 is LNHDA and CDR2 is SQIVND in the germline V gene (reference sequence). This CDR3 spans 14 amino acids. The CDR3 protein is CASSSGPTADTQYF. The CDR3 bases are TGTGCCAGTTCATCCGGTCCCACGGCAGATACGCAGTATTTT.

The gene calls are TRBV28 and TRBJ2-1, with TRBD2 identical over 10 bases. There are 14 residues in the CDR3. Trimming took 6 bases from V and 7 from J; bases not matched to a gene: 6. Germline CDR1 reads MDHEN; CDR2 reads SYDVKM. The CDR3 loop reads CASRLAGATNEQFF. As DNA, the CDR3 is TGTGCCAGCAGGCTAGCGGGAGCTACAAATGAGCAGTTCTTC.

This clone was detected only a few times. This sequence joins TRBV30 and TRBJ2-2; maybe TRBD1 (6 bases). Germline V CDR1 and CDR2: GTSNPN, SVGIG (reference sequence). V dropped 3 bases and J dropped 11 bases, with 22 bases sitting between them. The CDR3 consists of 15 residues. CDR3 sequence: CAWRIRGMGNPELFF. CDR3 nucleotides: TGTGCCTGGAGGATCAGGGGCATGGGGAACCCCGAGCTGTTTTTT. Full variable domain (missing parts from reference TRBV30 and TRBJ2-2): SQTIHQWPATLVQPVGSPLSLECTVEGTSNPNLYWYRQAAGRGLQLLFYSVGIGQISSEVPQNLSASRPQDRQFILSSKKLLLSDSGFYLCAWRIRGMGNPELFFGEGSRLTVL.

A note on this clone: In the same sample, other DNA sequences code for this CDR3. The V gene is TRBV27, the J gene TRBJ1-2; no firm D call. Per the germline V gene, CDR1 is MNHEY and CDR2 is SMNVEV (reference sequence). This CDR3 has 12 residues. V dropped 4 bases and J dropped 4 bases, with 7 bases sitting between them. The CDR3 is CASSSGSYGYTF. The CDR3 coding sequence is TGTGCCAGCAGTTCGGGGAGCTATGGCTACACCTTC.